One TCR beta chain is described in this entry. Its antigen is undetermined. The record originates from a study of T cell responses to AZD1222 COVID-19 vaccine. Whole-study findings and limits: Clonal diversity may have been underestimated in mostly white British donors. Nearly half of spike-specific TCRs reportedly target variant regions that are unmutated in the B.1.351 and B.1.1.7 variants. Only a handful of people who got AZD1222 tested seropositive at baseline.

Sequenced by immunoSEQ multiplex PCR; TCRdb stores in-frame clones only, minus some. The sample includes about 140,000 clones, under 95% of them seen just once. The CDR3 sequence is 13 residues long. Looked up from germline, CDR1 is SGHTA and CDR2 is FQGNSA. V was shortened by 1 base and J by 5 bases, with 8 bases between the two germline ends. This TCR came from an adult who received the MenACWY meningococcal vaccine as a control. The chain carries TRBV7-2 and TRBJ1-2; no clear D gene. The source material was peripheral blood, sampled 28 days after the second dose of the MenACWY control vaccine. The DNA for the CDR3 is TGTGCCAGCAGCTTAGACGGGATTTATGGCTACACCTTC. Its protein is CASSLDGIYGYTF.